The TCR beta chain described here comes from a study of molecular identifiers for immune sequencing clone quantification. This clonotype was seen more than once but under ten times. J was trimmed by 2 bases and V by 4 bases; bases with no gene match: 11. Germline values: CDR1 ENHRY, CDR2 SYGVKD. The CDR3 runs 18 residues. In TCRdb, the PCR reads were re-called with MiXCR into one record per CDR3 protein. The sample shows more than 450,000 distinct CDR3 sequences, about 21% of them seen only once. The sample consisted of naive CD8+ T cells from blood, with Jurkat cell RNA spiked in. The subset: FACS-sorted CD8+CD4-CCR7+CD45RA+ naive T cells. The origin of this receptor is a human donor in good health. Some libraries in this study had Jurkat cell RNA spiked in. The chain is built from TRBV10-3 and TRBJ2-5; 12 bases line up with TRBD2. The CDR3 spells CAISGLAGDHDQQETQYF. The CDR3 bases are TGTGCCATCAGTGGACTAGCGGGGGACCACGACCAACAAGAGACCCAGTACTTC.